This is a list of T cell receptor beta chains from one sample in a study of CXCR3-negative and CXCR3-positive naive CD8 T cells. With the 5' RACE reads reprocessed, TCRdb shows one record per CDR3 protein and no DNA. The sample table sets out 120,000 or so distinct CDR3 sequences. Sequencing used naive CXCR3+ CD8+ T cells from blood. These receptors all come from a human donor in good health. Some clones in this sample may be carry-over from other donors' samples. Both conserved end residues are part of each CDR3.

J gene: TRBJ2-3
V gene: TRBV7-9
CDR3 protein: CASSFSPTDTQYF

J gene: TRBJ2-1
V gene: TRBV29-1
CDR3 protein: CSVPGIRAGGLYNEQFF

J gene: TRBJ1-2
V gene: TRBV7-9
CDR3 protein: CASSLRWMGYGYTF

J gene: TRBJ2-7
V gene: TRBV11-2
CDR3 protein: CASSLYGSYDEQYF

J gene: TRBJ1-3
V gene: TRBV29-1
CDR3 protein: CSVEVSSGNTIYF

J gene: TRBJ2-1
V gene: TRBV7-9
CDR3 protein: CASTAGAGSYNEQFF

J gene: TRBJ2-7
V gene: TRBV25-1
CDR3 protein: CASSDTTGGFYEQYF

J gene: TRBJ2-7
V gene: TRBV5-4
CDR3 protein: CASSLLAGGRYEQYF

J gene: TRBJ1-3
V gene: TRBV7-6
CDR3 protein: CASSLLGPFSGNTIYF

J gene: TRBJ1-1
V gene: TRBV5-1
CDR3 protein: CASSLGVRYTEAFF

J gene: TRBJ2-1
V gene: TRBV20-1
CDR3 protein: CSALQGSYNEQFF

J gene: TRBJ2-1
V gene: TRBV5-1
CDR3 protein: CASRQVAEAYNEQFF

J gene: TRBJ2-7
V gene: TRBV7-9
CDR3 protein: CASSWDWSYEQYF

J gene: TRBJ2-5
V gene: TRBV27
CDR3 protein: CASSLSPDGDQETQYF

J gene: TRBJ1-1
V gene: TRBV19
CDR3 protein: CASRGPTEAFF

J gene: TRBJ2-3
V gene: TRBV28
CDR3 protein: CASSLSAPGTSGRSGTDTQYF

J gene: TRBJ2-3
V gene: TRBV20-1
CDR3 protein: CSARDPGGHTDTQYF

J gene: TRBJ1-2
V gene: TRBV29-1
CDR3 protein: CSVGQGPNYGYTF

J gene: TRBJ1-2
V gene: TRBV5-1
CDR3 protein: CASSLRTRADGYTF

J gene: TRBJ2-5
V gene: TRBV11-3
CDR3 protein: CASSGGGFSETQYF

J gene: TRBJ2-7
V gene: TRBV28
CDR3 protein: CASSLPLAGGSYEQYF

J gene: TRBJ1-2
V gene: TRBV9
CDR3 protein: CASSRPGTDNYGYTF

J gene: TRBJ1-5
V gene: TRBV7-9
CDR3 protein: CASSLLQNNQPQHF

J gene: TRBJ2-7
V gene: TRBV12-3/TRBV12-4
CDR3 protein: CASSFSQGTYEQYF

J gene: TRBJ1-2
V gene: TRBV29-1
CDR3 protein: CSVPGTDDGYTF

J gene: TRBJ2-2
V gene: TRBV23-1
CDR3 protein: CASSQPTGQNTGELFF

J gene: TRBJ1-2
V gene: TRBV5-6
CDR3 protein: CASSAGTGIGYTF

J gene: TRBJ2-1
V gene: TRBV11-2
CDR3 protein: CASSHPRTGGRLDEQFF

J gene: TRBJ2-7
V gene: TRBV2
CDR3 protein: CASRGRVTSSYEQYF

J gene: TRBJ2-1
V gene: TRBV7-2
CDR3 protein: CASIAAHSYNEQFF

J gene: TRBJ2-5
V gene: TRBV7-6
CDR3 protein: CASSSATGLAGAWYQETQYF

J gene: TRBJ2-5
V gene: TRBV7-6
CDR3 protein: CASSHPASTIGETQYF

J gene: TRBJ2-3
V gene: TRBV5-5
CDR3 protein: CASSRTGADTQYF

J gene: TRBJ1-2
V gene: TRBV16
CDR3 protein: CASSQRGLGIYGYTF

J gene: TRBJ2-7
V gene: TRBV4-1
CDR3 protein: CASSYKSGTESYEQYF

J gene: TRBJ2-1
V gene: TRBV29-1
CDR3 protein: CSGLPGLLNNEQFF

J gene: TRBJ2-7
V gene: TRBV27
CDR3 protein: CASKGLRSLPSYEQYF

J gene: TRBJ2-5
V gene: TRBV7-3
CDR3 protein: CASSPGLLFTYQETQYF

J gene: TRBJ2-2
V gene: TRBV12-3/TRBV12-4
CDR3 protein: CASSLDMGPGELFF

J gene: TRBJ2-5
V gene: TRBV7-8
CDR3 protein: CASSLARVGQETQYF

J gene: TRBJ2-6
V gene: TRBV10-3
CDR3 protein: CAISEMWGLSGANVLTF

J gene: TRBJ1-4
V gene: TRBV5-5
CDR3 protein: CASSAAGTSATNEKLFF

J gene: TRBJ2-7
V gene: TRBV2
CDR3 protein: CASSEAMDVAGGSSYEQYF

J gene: TRBJ1-5
V gene: TRBV7-2
CDR3 protein: CASSPLGPPNQPQHF

J gene: TRBJ2-2
V gene: TRBV28
CDR3 protein: CASLPRLNTGELFF

J gene: TRBJ2-1
V gene: TRBV20-1
CDR3 protein: CSATGALTNEQFF

J gene: TRBJ1-1
V gene: TRBV19
CDR3 protein: CASSIASRGRNTEAFF

J gene: TRBJ2-5
V gene: TRBV12-3/TRBV12-4
CDR3 protein: CASSPLGQLQETQYF

J gene: TRBJ2-2
V gene: TRBV29-1
CDR3 protein: CSVETWGRNTGELFF

J gene: TRBJ1-4
V gene: TRBV6-4
CDR3 protein: CASSKGANEKLFF